This section outlines one TCR beta chain sequence together with its context. The antigen is not known. This sample was included in a study of monozygotic twins with inflammatory bowel disease. Study-level findings and limits: The results supported no single strong signal or clonotype associated with IBD. Against healthy co-twins, IBD patients had lower TCRbeta diversity (measured by inverse Simpson).

Phlebotomy per donor yielded a single 2.5 ml blood sample. Whole-blood total RNA was extracted without T cell sorting. TCRdb reprocessed the 5' RACE reads; each CDR3 protein has one entry and no DNA is given. The repertoire shows about 170,000 distinct CDR3 sequences; the top ten hold over 2.5%. Looked up from germline, CDR1 is SNHLY and CDR2 is FYNNEI. CDR3 size: 12 residues. Sequenced material: blood. The chain couples TRBV2 to TRBJ2-1. This receptor was identified in a human donor with ulcerative colitis or Crohn's disease, or a healthy co-twin of an affected twin (not recorded which). The chain's CDR3 is CASGPADNEQFF.